A selection of T cell receptor beta chains follows, all from one sample in a study of cytomegalovirus exposure and HLA in healthy donors. Assay: immunoSEQ multiplex PCR; the TCRdb copy retains only in-frame clones and omits some. The sample comprises about 98,000 clones, roughly 87% of which are singletons, and approximately 5.8% rests with the top ten. Sample: PBMCs. These receptors were obtained from a man younger than 35 in good health and CMV-seropositive. Each CDR3 is given with its conserved first and last residue. A D gene is named only where the DNA matches it firmly.

TRBD2	TRBJ2-1	TRBV7-2	CASRTSGNSYNEQFF	TGTGCCAGCAGGACTAGCGGGAATTCCTACAATGAGCAGTTCTTC
TRBD2	TRBJ2-1	TRBV19	CASSLAGGTYNEQFF	TGTGCCAGTAGTCTAGCGGGGGGTACCTACAATGAGCAGTTCTTC
.	TRBJ1-1	TRBV5-8	CASSLILQGNPEAFF	TGTGCCAGCAGCTTGATTTTACAGGGAAACCCTGAAGCTTTCTTT
TRBD1	TRBJ2-7	TRBV9	CASSEDRGWYEQYF	TGTGCCAGCAGCGAAGACAGGGGGTGGTACGAGCAGTACTTC
.	TRBJ1-2	TRBV19	CASSPGTQYYGYTF	TGTGCCAGTAGTCCCGGGACTCAGTATTATGGCTACACCTTC
.	TRBJ2-5	TRBV6-5	CASSNLGTQYF	TGTGCCAGCAGCAATCTAGGTACCCAGTACTTC
TRBD2	TRBJ2-3	TRBV5-8	CASSLTSGDTDTQYF	TGTGCCAGCAGTTTGACTAGCGGGGACACAGATACGCAGTATTTT
.	TRBJ1-3	TRBV9	CASSVAPQQVISGNTIYF	TGTGCCAGCAGCGTGGCGCCCCAACAGGTAATCTCTGGAAACACCATATATTTT
.	TRBJ1-1	TRBV4-2	CASSQMTENTEAFF	TGTGCCAGCAGCCAAATGACAGAGAACACTGAAGCTTTCTTT
TRBD1	TRBJ2-7	TRBV15	CATSRDRGGTGWNEQYF	TGTGCCACCAGCAGAGATCGTGGCGGGACAGGGTGGAACGAGCAGTACTTC
.	TRBJ1-4	TRBV4-3	CASSLRGRVDEKLFF	TGCGCCAGCAGCCTAAGGGGCAGAGTTGATGAAAAACTGTTTTTT
TRBD2	TRBJ2-7	TRBV28	CASSPRLANRAYEQYF	TGTGCCAGCAGTCCCCGACTAGCGAACCGGGCCTACGAGCAGTACTTC
TRBD1	TRBJ2-1	TRBV19	CASSRDRDNEQFF	TGTGCCAGTAGTAGGGACAGGGACAATGAGCAGTTCTTC
.	TRBJ2-2	TRBV25-1	CASSASGTTTGELFF	TGTGCCAGCAGTGCATCCGGGACAACCACCGGGGAGCTGTTTTTT
.	TRBJ2-7	TRBV21-1	CASSESKIRDRAYEQYF	TGTGCCAGCAGCGAGTCGAAAATCCGGGACAGGGCGTACGAGCAGTACTTC
TRBD1	TRBJ1-1	TRBV19	CASSIGYRGNTEAFF	TGTGCCAGTAGTATAGGGTACAGGGGGAACACTGAAGCTTTCTTT
.	TRBJ2-3	TRBV6-8	CASRPGINHTDTQYF	TGTGCCAGCCGCCCAGGGATCAACCACACAGATACGCAGTATTTT
.	TRBJ1-5	TRBV4-1	CASSPKEGGGQGEGQPQHF	TGCGCCAGCAGCCCGAAAGAGGGAGGTGGGCAGGGAGAGGGACAGCCCCAGCATTTT
.	TRBJ2-7	TRBV11-3	CASSLDVGLLYEQYF	TGTGCCAGCAGCTTAGACGTGGGACTCCTCTACGAGCAGTACTTC
.	TRBJ1-2	TRBV4-1	CASSHILFQGYTF	TGCGCCAGCAGCCATATCCTGTTCCAGGGCTACACCTTC
.	TRBJ1-2	TRBV6-5	CASRQGRGTYGYTF	TGTGCCAGCAGGCAGGGTCGGGGGACCTATGGCTACACCTTC
.	TRBJ1-2	TRBV5-8	CASSLLDTEF	TGTGCCAGCAGCTTGTTGGACACGGAGTTC